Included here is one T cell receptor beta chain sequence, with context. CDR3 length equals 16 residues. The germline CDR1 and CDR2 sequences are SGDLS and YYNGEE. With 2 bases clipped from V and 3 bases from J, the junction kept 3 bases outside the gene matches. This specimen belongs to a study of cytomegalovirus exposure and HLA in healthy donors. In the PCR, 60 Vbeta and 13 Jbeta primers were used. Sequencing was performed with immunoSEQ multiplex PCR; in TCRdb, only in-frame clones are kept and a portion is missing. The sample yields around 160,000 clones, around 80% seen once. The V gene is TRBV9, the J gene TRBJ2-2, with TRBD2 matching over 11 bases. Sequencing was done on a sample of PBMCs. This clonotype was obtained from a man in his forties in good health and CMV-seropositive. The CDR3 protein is CASSVSGRADTGELFF. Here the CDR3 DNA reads TGTGCCAGCAGCGTTAGCGGGAGGGCAGACACCGGGGAGCTGTTTTTT. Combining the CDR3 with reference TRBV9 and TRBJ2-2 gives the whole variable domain DSGVTQTPKHLITATGQRVTLRCSPRSGDLSVYWYQQSLDQGLQFLIQYYNGEERAKGNILERFSAQQFPDLHSELNLSSLELGDSALYFCASSVSGRADTGELFFGEGSRLTVL.